The 26 T cell receptor beta chains given below trace back to one sample, sequenced in a study of PD-1 blockade in classical Hodgkin lymphoma. Time point given: cycle 4 day 1 (C4D1), after 5 to 7 weeks of nivolumab. Every patient was affected by relapse after autologous stem cell transplantation, while exposure to brentuximab vedotin was not uniform. Sequencing was performed with immunoSEQ multiplex PCR; in TCRdb, only in-frame clones are kept and a portion is missing. Here the sample spans tens of thousands of clones, around 80% being singletons. The starting material was peripheral blood mononuclear cells (PBMCs), obtained before the fourth cycle of nivolumab. These receptors were taken from a human donor with classical Hodgkin lymphoma.

The chain's CDR3 is CASSIVERSSYNEQFF. The CDR3 coding sequence is TGTGCCAGTAGTATAGTCGAGCGGAGCTCCTACAATGAGCAGTTCTTC. The chain joins TRBV19 to TRBJ2-1; maybe TRBD2 (5 bases). This CDR3 is built from 16 residues. The V and J ends lost 1 base and 0 bases respectively, with 10 bases between them. Germline V CDR1 and CDR2: LNHDA, SQIVND (reference sequence).

The V gene is TRBV7-3, the J gene TRBJ1-1; tentative D call: TRBD1 (5 bases). Trimming cost V 5 bases and J 11 bases, with 15 bases left between them. The V gene's germline CDR1 is SGHTA and CDR2 FQGTGA. This CDR3 is 12 amino acids long. CDR3 in DNA: TGTGCCAGCAGCCCTGGTGGGGGGATGGCTTTCTTT. Translating it yields CASSPGGGMAFF.

J is TRBJ2-7 and V is TRBV12-5; D is perhaps TRBD1 or TRBD2 (5 bases each). Germline-derived CDR1 and CDR2 are LGHNT and FRNRAP. Deletions cut 2 bases from V and 7 bases from J, with 21 bases between. The CDR3 is 16 residues long. For the CDR3, the DNA is TGTGCTAGTGGTTTGCGGTTGAGTCCAGGGACCGGGGAGCAGTACTTC. Amino acid sequence: CASGLRLSPGTGEQYF.

The chain carries TRBV9 and TRBJ2-1; possibly TRBD1 for D (5 bases). The germline gives CDR1 SGDLS, CDR2 YYNGEE. This CDR3 spans 16 amino acids. V lost 3 bases to trimming and J lost 1 base, with 14 bases between them. The chain's CDR3 is CASSELGSGSYNEQFF. The DNA of the CDR3 is TGTGCCAGCAGCGAACTGGGATCAGGGTCCTACAATGAGCAGTTCTTC.

V usage is TRBV4-2 and J usage is TRBJ1-2; D gene uncertain. Germline loops: CDR1 LGHNA, CDR2 YNFKEQ. V lost 0 bases and J 8 bases, leaving 10 bases between the germline ends. The CDR3 is made up of 13 amino acids. CDR3 coding DNA: TGTGCCAGCAGCCAAGATCGGGCTCTCGGCTACACCTTC. Translating gives CASSQDRALGYTF.

This clone was picked up a small number of times. The CDR3 DNA is TGTGCCAGCAGCTTAATCGGGACACCTTATGGCTACACCTTC. Protein product: CASSLIGTPYGYTF. V and J are TRBV7-9 and TRBJ1-2, with D perhaps matching TRBD1 (6 bases). Germline V gene lookup returns CDR1 SEHNR and CDR2 FQNEAQ (reference sequence). V was clipped by 2 bases and J by 5 bases, with 12 bases between them. The CDR3 runs 14 residues.

Only a few counts were recorded for this clone. This chain joins TRBV18 and TRBJ1-1, with D possibly matching TRBD1 (6 bases). The CDR3 spans 14 residues. V lost 5 bases and J lost 1, with 11 bases in between. Germline V gene data show CDR1 as KGHSH and CDR2 as LQKENI. The CDR3 loop reads CASSARQANTEAFF. DNA of the CDR3: TGTGCCAGCTCAGCGAGACAGGCGAACACTGAAGCTTTCTTT.

CDR3 in amino acids: CASSEEAGGRRQFF. The CDR3 coding sequence is TGTGCCAGCAGTGAAGAAGCCGGGGGCAGGAGGCAGTTCTTC. V and J are TRBV6-1 and TRBJ2-1; possibly TRBD1 or TRBD2 for D (6 bases each). The germline gives CDR1 MNHNS, CDR2 SASEGT. The CDR3 is made up of 14 amino acids. The V and J ends lost 1 base and 12 bases respectively, with 16 bases between them.

The V call is TRBV4-1, the J call TRBJ2-3; D possibly corresponds to TRBD1 (6 bases). From germline, CDR1 is MGHRA and CDR2 YSYEKL. V was trimmed by 3 bases and J by 5 bases, leaving 18 bases between them. There are 16 residues in the CDR3. DNA of the CDR3: TGCGCCAGCAGCCAGGAAGAAACAGGGTCCGGAGATACGCAGTATTTT. Its translation is CASSQEETGSGDTQYF.

This rearrangement joins TRBV7-2 to TRBJ1-3; 7 nucleotides line up with TRBD1. After removal of 5 bases from V and 6 bases from J, the junction contained 7 bases not matched to a gene. The CDR3 is 14 amino acids. Germline CDR1 SGHTA, CDR2 FQGNSA. The CDR3 coding sequence is TGTGCCAGCAGCCCCGACAGGGCCCAAAACACCATATATTTT. Protein sequence: CASSPDRAQNTIYF.

The rearrangement links TRBV28 to TRBJ1-1, with D unresolved. The germline V and J ends were trimmed by 4 bases and 5 bases, with 17 bases remaining between them. CDR3 length equals 15 residues. Germline lookup yields CDR1 MDHEN and CDR2 SYDVKM. CDR3 sequence reads: CASSSSGRAITEAFF. For the CDR3, the DNA is TGTGCCAGCAGTTCCTCCGGGAGGGCGATTACTGAAGCTTTCTTT.

This clone was counted between two and nine times. This sequence joins TRBV28 and TRBJ2-3; D unclear. Germline CDR1 and CDR2: MDHEN and SYDVKM. Trimming took off 3 bases at V and 7 bases at J, with 23 bases between the two ends. This CDR3 is built from 17 residues. CDR3 protein: CASSFSLAVLTRNTQYF. The CDR3 nucleotides read TGTGCCAGCAGTTTCTCCCTGGCAGTTCTAACTCGGAATACGCAGTATTTT.

This clone showed up just a few times. Other DNA sequences in the sample encode the same CDR3. The chain carries TRBV28 and TRBJ2-5, with D uncertain. This CDR3 is 11 amino acids long. V was clipped by 5 bases and J by 2 bases, with 3 bases between them. From germline, CDR1 is MDHEN and CDR2 SYDVKM. The CDR3 protein is CASSVQETQYF. In nucleotides, the CDR3 is TGTGCCAGCAGTGTACAAGAGACCCAGTACTTC.

The rearrangement links TRBV27 to TRBJ2-1; TRBD2 aligns across 13 bases. Trimming removed 8 bases from V and 10 bases from J; junction bases left unmatched: 11. The germline CDR1 and CDR2 sequences are MNHEY and SMNVEV (reference sequence). This CDR3 contains 15 residues. In nucleotides, the CDR3 is TGTGCCAGCTTTGGGCGGACTAGCGGGAGATTGGAGCAGTTCTTC. Amino acids: CASFGRTSGRLEQFF.

V usage is TRBV27 and J usage is TRBJ1-2; 12 bases are a match to TRBD1. Per germline, CDR1 MNHEY and CDR2 SMNVEV (reference sequence). This CDR3 is built from 13 residues. The trim removed 6 bases at V and 8 bases at J, leaving 4 bases unmatched. CDR3 in amino acids: CASRGQGAQGYTF. CDR3 DNA sequence: TGTGCCAGCAGGGGACAGGGGGCGCAAGGCTACACCTTC.

V is TRBV7-6 and J is TRBJ2-7; perhaps TRBD2 as D (6 bases). Trimming stripped 5 bases from V and 0 bases from J, with 14 bases between. CDR3 length: 15 amino acids. Germline V CDR1 and CDR2: SGHVS, FNYEAQ. The DNA of the CDR3 is TGTGCCAGCAGCCCCCAACCGGGAGCCTCCTACGAGCAGTACTTC. It is translated as CASSPQPGASYEQYF.

The chain links TRBV14 to TRBJ1-2; D ambiguous. The CDR3 spans 14 residues. CDR1 is SGHDN, CDR2 FVKESK, per germline. Trimming cost V 1 base and J 4 bases, with 10 bases left between them. This chain's CDR3 is CASSQVAQFYGYTF. The CDR3 DNA follows: TGTGCCAGCAGCCAAGTTGCGCAGTTCTATGGCTACACCTTC.

The chain combines TRBV29-1 with TRBJ2-1, with TRBD1 identical over 9 bases. The ends lost 6 bases at V and 8 bases at J; junction bases unmatched: 2. The CDR3 runs to 11 residues. CDR1 and CDR2 (germline): SQVTM, ANQGSEA. CDR3 protein: CSVGTGYEQFF. The CDR3 DNA follows: TGCAGCGTAGGGACAGGGTATGAGCAGTTCTTC.

The chain has TRBV27 and TRBJ1-5, with 8 nucleotides matching TRBD1. The germline V gene encodes CDR1 MNHEY and CDR2 SMNVEV (reference sequence). J was trimmed by 6 bases and V by 4 bases; bases with no gene match: 5. CDR3 length: 14 amino acids. The CDR3 nucleotides read TGTGCCAGCAGTTCTCAGGGGGCGTTTCAGCCCCAGCATTTT. Protein: CASSSQGAFQPQHF.

This clone was seen more than once but under ten times. The V and J genes are TRBV20-1 and TRBJ1-1; a weak D match, TRBD1 (5 bases). Per germline, CDR1 DFQATT and CDR2 SNEGSKA (reference sequence). V dropped 4 bases and J dropped 5 bases, with 8 bases sitting between them. The CDR3 length is 11 residues. This CDR3 is CSAMGLTEAFF. CDR3 in DNA: TGCAGTGCTATGGGACTTACTGAAGCTTTCTTT.

This clone was picked up one time. V gene TRBV19 combines with J gene TRBJ1-2; D is possibly TRBD1 (6 bases). CDR3 size: 13 residues. V lost 6 bases and J lost 6, with 14 bases in between. Germline V gene data show CDR1 as LNHDA and CDR2 as SQIVND (reference sequence). Here the CDR3 reads CASRWARGDGYTF. The CDR3 DNA reads as TGTGCCAGTAGATGGGCCAGGGGTGATGGCTACACCTTC.

The chain employs TRBV11-2 and TRBJ2-1, with D unresolved. CDR1 and CDR2 (germline): SGHAT, FQNNGV. The CDR3 has 12 amino acids. Trimming removed 6 bases at V and 8 bases at J, with 11 bases between. The CDR3 DNA reads TGTGCCAGCAGTTTGGGCGGCGATGAGCAGTTCTTC. This codes for CASSLGGDEQFF.

This chain joins TRBV27 and TRBJ1-1; D remains ambiguous. The CDR3 is 15 amino acids. Germline CDR1 MNHEY, CDR2 SMNVEV (reference sequence). V shed 1 base and J shed 2 bases, with 11 bases lying between them. CDR3 residues: CASSLLKTSNTEAFF. In nucleotides, the CDR3 is TGTGCCAGCAGTTTATTAAAAACCTCAAACACTGAAGCTTTCTTT.

The gene calls are TRBV4-1 and TRBJ2-1; 11 bases fit TRBD2. V lost 4 bases and J lost 8; bases outside the gene matches: 4. Germline CDR1 MGHRA, CDR2 YSYEKL. The CDR3 is 14 amino acids. The CDR3 reads CASSLLAGVDEQFF. The CDR3, as DNA: TGCGCCAGCAGCCTACTAGCGGGAGTTGATGAGCAGTTCTTC.

This CDR3 is CASTVAGGTDTQYF. The CDR3 DNA is TGTGCCAGCACCGTAGCGGGAGGCACAGATACGCAGTATTTT. This chain links TRBV6-5 with TRBJ2-3; 9 nucleotides agree with TRBD2. This CDR3 has 14 residues. Looked up from germline, CDR1 is MNHEY and CDR2 is SVGAGI. The junction had 3 bases not matched to a gene; V was cut back by 7 bases and J by 1 base.

The rearrangement links TRBV7-3 to TRBJ1-2; D uncertain. The germline V gene encodes CDR1 SGHTA and CDR2 FQGTGA. The CDR3 totals 12 residues. V shed 1 base and J shed 8 bases, with 8 bases lying between them. CDR3 residues: CASSLSLGGYTF. The CDR3 coding sequence is TGTGCCAGCAGCTTAAGTTTGGGAGGCTACACCTTC.